This TCR beta chain was captured in a study of Ad26.COV2.S vaccination and SARS-CoV-2 variants. Study-wide findings and caveats: Vaccinees showed greater spike-specific TCR breadth than placebo recipients. Breadth, reportedly substantial, characterized the spike-specific CD8+ and CD4+ T cell responses after vaccination.

Germline V CDR1 and CDR2: KGHSH, LQKENI. The CDR3 sequence is 12 residues long. The germline V and J ends were trimmed by 2 bases and 7 bases, with 6 bases remaining between them. Sequenced by immunoSEQ multiplex PCR; TCRdb stores in-frame clones only, minus some. The sample contains 300,000 to 500,000 clones, about 88% of which appear only once. Note on this clone: Its antigen remains unidentified.

Treatment denoted: some 20 received Ad26.COV2.S at low or high dose, single or two shots; roughly 5 received placebo; per-sample allocation not given. The samples date from day 63 after the first vaccine or placebo injection. Donation came from an adult in Boston who was aged 18-55 years. It was Wuhan-strain SARS-CoV-2 spike that the Ad26 vaccine vector expressed. The sequence came from a person between 18 and 60 years old who received the Ad26.COV2.S COVID-19 vaccine or a placebo. The starting material was peripheral blood, obtained in a trial of Ad26.COV2.S vaccine versus placebo. The V call is TRBV18, the J call TRBJ1-5; D remains unclear. The CDR3 reads CASSPGGQPQHF. CDR3 in DNA: TGTGCCAGCTCACCAGGAGGGCAGCCCCAGCATTTT.